The present entry profiles one TCR beta chain with its context. The antigen is not known. These data are taken from a study of OX40 agonist ivuxolimab in advanced cancers. Study summary: Participants averaged around 60 years of age (range about 23 to 80) and were roughly 80% male.

Regarding the study as a whole: In the 0.1-3.0 mg/kg groups, partial responders showed among the lowest expansion. In general, CD8+ T cells held more expanded clones than CD4+ did, on average. At 0.1 to 3.0 mg/kg and by week 6, clonal expansion occurred in CD4+ and CD8+ blood T cells.

TCRdb's table, derived via immunoSEQ multiplex PCR, lists solely in-frame clones and lacks some. The sample has about 45,000 clones; more than 75% are singletons. This clonotype was sampled from an adult with an advanced solid tumor such as melanoma, head and neck, liver or kidney cancer. Sample: CD4+ or CD8+ T cells sorted from blood, taken in a trial of the OX40 agonist ivuxolimab.

CDR3 region: CASSLARQGEQFF. The DNA of the CDR3 is TGTGCCAGCAGCTTGGCCAGGCAGGGTGAGCAGTTCTTC. The V and J genes are TRBV5-4 and TRBJ2-1; D may be TRBD1 (5 bases). Trimming took 0 bases from V and 9 from J, leaving 10 bases between them. The CDR3 has 13 residues. From germline, CDR1 is SGHNT and CDR2 YYREEE (reference sequence).